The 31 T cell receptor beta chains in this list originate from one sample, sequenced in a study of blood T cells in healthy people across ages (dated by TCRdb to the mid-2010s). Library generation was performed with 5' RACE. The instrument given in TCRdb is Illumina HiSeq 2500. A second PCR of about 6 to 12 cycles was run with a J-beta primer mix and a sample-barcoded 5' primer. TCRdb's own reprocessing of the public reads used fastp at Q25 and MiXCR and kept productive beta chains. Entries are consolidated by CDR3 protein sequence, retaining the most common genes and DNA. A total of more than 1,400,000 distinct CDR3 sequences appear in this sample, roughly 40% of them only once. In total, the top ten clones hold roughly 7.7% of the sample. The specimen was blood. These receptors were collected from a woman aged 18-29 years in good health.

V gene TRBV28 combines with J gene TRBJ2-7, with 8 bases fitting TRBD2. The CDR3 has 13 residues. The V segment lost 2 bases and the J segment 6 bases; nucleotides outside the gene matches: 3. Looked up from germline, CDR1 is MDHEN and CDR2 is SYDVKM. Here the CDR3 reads CASSLRGGGEQYF. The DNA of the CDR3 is TGTGCCAGCAGTTTACGGGGGGGCGGCGAGCAGTACTTC.

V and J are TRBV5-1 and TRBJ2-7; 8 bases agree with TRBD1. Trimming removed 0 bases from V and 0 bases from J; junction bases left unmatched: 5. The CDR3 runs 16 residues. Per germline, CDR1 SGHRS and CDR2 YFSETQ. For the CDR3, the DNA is TGCGCCAGCAGCTTGGGGGCAGGGGGCGGCTCCTACGAGCAGTACTTC. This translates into CASSLGAGGGSYEQYF.

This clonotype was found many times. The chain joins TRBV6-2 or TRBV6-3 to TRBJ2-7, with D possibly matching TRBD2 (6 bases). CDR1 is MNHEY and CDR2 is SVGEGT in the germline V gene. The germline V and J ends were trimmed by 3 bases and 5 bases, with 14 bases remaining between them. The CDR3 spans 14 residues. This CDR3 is CASSYGAGRNEQYF. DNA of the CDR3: TGTGCCAGCAGTTATGGAGCGGGTAGAAACGAGCAGTACTTC.

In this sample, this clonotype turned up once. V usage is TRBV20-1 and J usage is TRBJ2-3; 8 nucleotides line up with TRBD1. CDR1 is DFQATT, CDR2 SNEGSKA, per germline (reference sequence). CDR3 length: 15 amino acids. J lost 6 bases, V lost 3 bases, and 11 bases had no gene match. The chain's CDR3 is CSASKGQVLWDTQYF. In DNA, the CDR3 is TGCAGTGCTAGTAAGGGACAGGTACTCTGGGATACGCAGTATTTT.

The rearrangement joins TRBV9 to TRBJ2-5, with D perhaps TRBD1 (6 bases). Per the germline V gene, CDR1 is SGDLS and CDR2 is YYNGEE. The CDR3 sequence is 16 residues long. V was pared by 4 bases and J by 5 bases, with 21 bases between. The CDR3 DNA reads TGTGCCAGCAGCCTCGGAGTCCAGGGGAATGGTGAGACCCAGTACTTC. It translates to CASSLGVQGNGETQYF.

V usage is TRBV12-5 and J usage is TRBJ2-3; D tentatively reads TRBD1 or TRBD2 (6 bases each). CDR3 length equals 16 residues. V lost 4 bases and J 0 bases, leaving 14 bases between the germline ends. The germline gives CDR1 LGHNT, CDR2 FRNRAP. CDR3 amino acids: CASGWGAADSTDTQYF. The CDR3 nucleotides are TGTGCTAGTGGTTGGGGGGCCGCGGATAGCACAGATACGCAGTATTTT.

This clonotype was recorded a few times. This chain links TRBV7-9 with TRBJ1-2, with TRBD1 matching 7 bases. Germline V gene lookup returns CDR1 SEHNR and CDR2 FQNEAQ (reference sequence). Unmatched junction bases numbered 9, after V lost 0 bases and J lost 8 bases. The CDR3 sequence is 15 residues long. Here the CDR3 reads CASSLAVGPGGGYTF. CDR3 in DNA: TGTGCCAGCAGCTTAGCTGTAGGCCCAGGGGGAGGCTACACCTTC.

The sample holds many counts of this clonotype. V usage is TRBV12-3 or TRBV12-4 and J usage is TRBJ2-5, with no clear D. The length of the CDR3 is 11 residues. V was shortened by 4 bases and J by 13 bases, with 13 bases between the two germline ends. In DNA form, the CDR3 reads TGTGCCAGCAGTTCTGGGTACGGTGGGTACTTC. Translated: CASSSGYGGYF.

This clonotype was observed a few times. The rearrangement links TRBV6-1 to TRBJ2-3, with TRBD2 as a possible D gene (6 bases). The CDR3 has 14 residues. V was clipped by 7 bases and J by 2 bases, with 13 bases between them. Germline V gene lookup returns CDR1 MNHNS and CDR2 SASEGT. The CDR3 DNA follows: TGTGCCAGCAAAGTAGCGGCCGTCACAGATACGCAGTATTTT. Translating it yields CASKVAAVTDTQYF.

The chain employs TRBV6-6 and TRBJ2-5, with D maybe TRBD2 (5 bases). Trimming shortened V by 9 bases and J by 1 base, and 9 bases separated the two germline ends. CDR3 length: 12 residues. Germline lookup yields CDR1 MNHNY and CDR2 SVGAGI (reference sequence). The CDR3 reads CASRAAQETQYF. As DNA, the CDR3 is TGTGCCAGTCGAGCGGCCCAAGAGACCCAGTACTTC.

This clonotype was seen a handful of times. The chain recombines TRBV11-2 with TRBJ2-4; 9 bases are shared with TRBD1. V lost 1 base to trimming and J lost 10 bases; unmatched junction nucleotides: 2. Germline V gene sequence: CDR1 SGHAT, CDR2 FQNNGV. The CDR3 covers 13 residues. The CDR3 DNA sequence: TGTGCCAGCAGCTTAGGGACAGGGGTTATTCAGTACTTC. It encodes CASSLGTGVIQYF.

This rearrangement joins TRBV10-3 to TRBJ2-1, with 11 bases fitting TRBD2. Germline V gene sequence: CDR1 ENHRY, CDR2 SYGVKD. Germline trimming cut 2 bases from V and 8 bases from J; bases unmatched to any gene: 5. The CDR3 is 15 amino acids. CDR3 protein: CAISEGLAGGDEQFF. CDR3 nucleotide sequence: TGTGCCATCAGTGAGGGGCTAGCGGGGGGAGATGAGCAGTTCTTC.

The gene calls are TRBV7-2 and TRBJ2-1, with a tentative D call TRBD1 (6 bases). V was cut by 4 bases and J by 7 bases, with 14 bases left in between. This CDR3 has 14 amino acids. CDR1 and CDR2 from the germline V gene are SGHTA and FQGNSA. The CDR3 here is CASSSPGTSNEQFF. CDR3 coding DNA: TGTGCCAGCAGCTCGCCCGGGACATCGAATGAGCAGTTCTTC.

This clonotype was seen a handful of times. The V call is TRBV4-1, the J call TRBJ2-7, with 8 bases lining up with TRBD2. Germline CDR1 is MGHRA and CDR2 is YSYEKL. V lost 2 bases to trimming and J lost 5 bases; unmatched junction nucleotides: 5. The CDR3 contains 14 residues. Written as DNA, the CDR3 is TGCGCCAGCAGCCAAACACTAGCGGCGAACGAGCAGTACTTC. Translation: CASSQTLAANEQYF.

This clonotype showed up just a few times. This CDR3 is CASSLLAHSFNEQFF. In DNA, the CDR3 is TGCGCCAGCAGCTTACTAGCCCACTCGTTCAATGAGCAGTTCTTC. The gene calls are TRBV5-1 and TRBJ2-1; possibly TRBD2 for D (6 bases). In germline, CDR1 is SGHRS, CDR2 YFSETQ. Trimming cost V 2 bases and J 6 bases, with 15 bases left between them. CDR3 length: 15 amino acids.

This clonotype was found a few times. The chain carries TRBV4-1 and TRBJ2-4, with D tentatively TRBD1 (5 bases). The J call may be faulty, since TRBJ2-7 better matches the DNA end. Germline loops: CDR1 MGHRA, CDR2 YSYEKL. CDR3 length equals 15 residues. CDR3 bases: TGCGCCAGCAGCCAAGTTCAAGCAGGGCCTGGCGAGCAGTACTTC. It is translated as CASSQVQAGPGEQYF.

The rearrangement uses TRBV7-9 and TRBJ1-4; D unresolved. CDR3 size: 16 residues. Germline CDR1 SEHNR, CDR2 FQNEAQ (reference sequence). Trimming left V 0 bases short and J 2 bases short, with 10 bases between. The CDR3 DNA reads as TGTGCCAGCAGCTTAGCGGGCACCGTGACTAATGAAAAACTGTTTTTT. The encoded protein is CASSLAGTVTNEKLFF.

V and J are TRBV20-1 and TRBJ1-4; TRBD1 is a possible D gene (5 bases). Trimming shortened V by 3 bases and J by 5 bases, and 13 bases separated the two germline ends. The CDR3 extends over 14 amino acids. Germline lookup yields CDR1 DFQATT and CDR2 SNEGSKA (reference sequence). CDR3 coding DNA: TGCAGTGCTAGCTCGGGGACTAAAAATGAAAAACTGTTTTTT. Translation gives CSASSGTKNEKLFF.

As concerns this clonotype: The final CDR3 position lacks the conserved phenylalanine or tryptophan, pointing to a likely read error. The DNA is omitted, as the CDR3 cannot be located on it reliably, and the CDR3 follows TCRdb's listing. Here the CDR3 reads CASSFGTVRADAEYS. The rearrangement joins TRBV12-3 or TRBV12-4 to TRBJ2-3. The CDR3 is 15 residues long, counting both termini.

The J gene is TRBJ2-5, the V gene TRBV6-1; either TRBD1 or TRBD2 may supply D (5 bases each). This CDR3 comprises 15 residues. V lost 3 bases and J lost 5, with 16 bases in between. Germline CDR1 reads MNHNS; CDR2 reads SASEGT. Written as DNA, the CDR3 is TGTGCCAGCAGTGACGACGGGGCACGGTCGGAGACCCAGTACTTC. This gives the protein CASSDDGARSETQYF.

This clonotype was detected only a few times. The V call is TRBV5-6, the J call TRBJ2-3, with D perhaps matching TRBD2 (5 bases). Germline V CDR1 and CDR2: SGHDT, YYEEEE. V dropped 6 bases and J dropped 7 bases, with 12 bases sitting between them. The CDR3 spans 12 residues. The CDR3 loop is CASTQPGNTQYF. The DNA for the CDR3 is TGTGCCAGCACCCAGCCCGGGAATACGCAGTATTTT.

The CDR3 sequence is CSAETGTSGGSNEQFF. The DNA of the CDR3 is TGCAGTGCCGAAACCGGGACTAGCGGGGGGAGTAATGAGCAGTTCTTC. This rearrangement joins TRBV20-1 to TRBJ2-1, with 15 bases matching TRBD2. Losses at the gene ends were 6 bases for V and 7 bases for J; bases not matched to a gene: 10. The CDR3 is 16 residues long. The germline gives CDR1 DFQATT, CDR2 SNEGSKA (reference sequence).

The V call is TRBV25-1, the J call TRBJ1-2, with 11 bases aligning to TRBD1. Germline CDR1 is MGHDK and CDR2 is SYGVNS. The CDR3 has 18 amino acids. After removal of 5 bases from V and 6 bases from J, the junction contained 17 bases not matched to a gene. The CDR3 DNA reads TGTGCCAGCAGTCCGAGGGGGACAGGGGGTTCTTTTATCCATGGCTACACCTTC. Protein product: CASSPRGTGGSFIHGYTF.

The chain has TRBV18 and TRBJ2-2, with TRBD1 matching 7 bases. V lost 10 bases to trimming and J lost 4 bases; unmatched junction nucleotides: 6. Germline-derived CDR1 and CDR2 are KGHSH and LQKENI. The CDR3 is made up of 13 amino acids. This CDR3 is CATTTGSTGELFF. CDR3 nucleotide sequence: TGTGCCACCACGACAGGGAGCACCGGGGAGCTGTTTTTT.

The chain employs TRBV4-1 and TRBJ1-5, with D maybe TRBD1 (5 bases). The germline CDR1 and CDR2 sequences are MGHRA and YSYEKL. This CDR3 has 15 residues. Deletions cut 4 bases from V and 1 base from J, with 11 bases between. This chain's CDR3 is CASSPPGGSNQPQHF. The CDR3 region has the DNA TGCGCCAGCAGCCCACCTGGGGGAAGCAATCAGCCCCAGCATTTT.

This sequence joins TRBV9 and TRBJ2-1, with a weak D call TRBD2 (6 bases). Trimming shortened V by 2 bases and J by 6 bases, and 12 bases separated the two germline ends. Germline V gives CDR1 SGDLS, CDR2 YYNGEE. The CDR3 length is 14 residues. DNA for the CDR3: TGTGCCAGCAGCGTGGCGCCCGGGGGCAATGAGCAGTTCTTC. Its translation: CASSVAPGGNEQFF.

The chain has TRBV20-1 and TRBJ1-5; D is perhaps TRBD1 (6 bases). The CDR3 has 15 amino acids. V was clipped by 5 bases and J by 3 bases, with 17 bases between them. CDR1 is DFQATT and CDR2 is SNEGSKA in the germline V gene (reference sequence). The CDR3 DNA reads TGCAGTGCTCAGGGGCGGGAGGGTGACAATCAGCCCCAGCATTTT. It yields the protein CSAQGREGDNQPQHF.

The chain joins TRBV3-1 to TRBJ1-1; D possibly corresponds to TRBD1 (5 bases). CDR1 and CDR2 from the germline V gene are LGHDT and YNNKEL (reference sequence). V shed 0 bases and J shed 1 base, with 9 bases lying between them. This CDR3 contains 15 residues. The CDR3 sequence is CASSQDAGRNTEAFF. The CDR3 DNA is TGTGCCAGCAGCCAAGATGCAGGGAGGAACACTGAAGCTTTCTTT.

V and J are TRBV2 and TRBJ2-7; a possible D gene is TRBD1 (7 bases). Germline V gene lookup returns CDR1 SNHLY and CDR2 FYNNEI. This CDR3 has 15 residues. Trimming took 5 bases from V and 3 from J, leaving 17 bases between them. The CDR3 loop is CASSSEGAGGYEQYF. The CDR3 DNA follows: TGTGCCAGCAGTTCGGAGGGGGCTGGGGGCTACGAGCAGTACTTC.

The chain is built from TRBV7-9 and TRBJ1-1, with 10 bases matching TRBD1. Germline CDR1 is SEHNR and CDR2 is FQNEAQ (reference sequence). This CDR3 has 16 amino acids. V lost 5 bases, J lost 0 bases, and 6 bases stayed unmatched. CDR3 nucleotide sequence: TGTGCCAGCAGCCCTGACAGGGGGCGATTGAACACTGAAGCTTTCTTT. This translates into CASSPDRGRLNTEAFF. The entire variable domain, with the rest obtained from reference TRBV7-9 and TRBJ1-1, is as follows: DTGVSQNPRHKITKRGQNVTFRCDPISEHNRLYWYRQTLGQGPEFLTYFQNEAQLEKSRLLSDRFSAERPKGSFSTLEIQRTEQGDSAMYLCASSPDRGRLNTEAFFGQGTRLTVV.

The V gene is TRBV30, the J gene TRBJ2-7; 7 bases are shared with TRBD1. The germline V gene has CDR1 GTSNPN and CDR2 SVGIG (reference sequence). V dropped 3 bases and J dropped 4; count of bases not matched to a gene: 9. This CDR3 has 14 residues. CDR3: CAWRTGTENYEQYF. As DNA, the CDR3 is TGTGCCTGGAGGACCGGGACAGAGAATTACGAGCAGTACTTC.